This T cell receptor (beta chain) was sequenced in a study of cytomegalovirus exposure and HLA in healthy donors. Study at large: In an early release, HLA-typed donors contributed 77 million or so unique TCR sequences.

Concerning this clone: Its antigen is unidentified.

The germline V gene has CDR1 SGHNT and CDR2 YENEEA. V lost 6 bases, J lost 1 base, and 10 bases lay in between. The CDR3 is 14 residues long. Both 60 Vbeta primers and 13 Jbeta primers went into the PCR. Method: immunoSEQ multiplex PCR; TCRdb's copy keeps in-frame clones and lacks some. The sample holds more than 70,000 clones, 77% seen once. Whole-study results and caveats: Reported performance of the classifier showed diagnosis of cytomegalovirus status with high specificity and sensitivity. Later analysis found that TCR beta chains associated with HLA were more clonally expanded than other, equally common chains. The sole available immune exposure information was CMV serostatus.

The sequencing sample was made of PBMCs. This clonotype originated in a man aged 50 or older in good health and CMV-seropositive. V and J are TRBV11-3 and TRBJ2-1; D gene uncertain. The CDR3 reads CASSLTWSYNEQFF. The CDR3 nucleotides are TGTGCCAGCAGTCTAACCTGGTCCTACAATGAGCAGTTCTTC.